Each of the 8 T cell receptor beta chains below was sequenced from the same sample in a study of blood T cell repertoires in COVID-19. Clones were read by immunoSEQ multiplex PCR, and TCRdb kept only the in-frame ones, dropping some. Altogether 92,000 or so clones are present, about two thirds being singletons, with the ten largest covering around 15%. The sample consisted of peripheral blood. These receptor sequences come from an elderly woman with acute or convalescent COVID-19.

The rearrangement joins TRBV7-2 to TRBJ2-7; 8 nucleotides line up with TRBD1. V shed 6 bases, J shed 0 bases, and the junction held 7 bases outside the gene matches. The germline gives CDR1 SGHTA, CDR2 FQGNSA. The CDR3 totals 15 residues. CDR3 residues: CASSSQGAFSYEQYF. CDR3 in DNA: TGTGCCAGCAGTAGTCAGGGGGCCTTCTCCTACGAGCAGTACTTC.

In this sample, this clone turned up once. The chain carries TRBV27 and TRBJ1-6; 7 bases are a match to TRBD1. Germline V gene data show CDR1 as MNHEY and CDR2 as SMNVEV (reference sequence). V dropped 7 bases and J dropped 6; count of bases not matched to a gene: 18. This CDR3 spans 18 amino acids. The CDR3 DNA sequence: TGTGCCAGCATAAAGAAAGGGACAGTAAGATATGGTAATTCACCCCTCCACTTT. Its translation: CASIKKGTVRYGNSPLHF.

This clone appeared a few times. At one end the junction does not follow the germline gene, possibly because of a read error. This chain connects TRBV4-3 to TRBJ2-1, with 8 bases fitting TRBD2. Germline-derived CDR1 and CDR2 are LGHNA and YSLEER. The CDR3 has 17 amino acids. CDR3 nucleotides: TGCCCCAGCCGCCGGCCCCTCGGTGCGGGGGGTTCCGATGAGCAGTTCTTC. Translation gives CPSRRPLGAGGSDEQFF.

J is TRBJ1-2 and V is TRBV7-2; 11 bases align to TRBD1. The CDR3 has 15 amino acids. V was pared by 5 bases and J by 8 bases, with 10 bases of the junction left unmatched. The V gene's germline CDR1 is SGHTA and CDR2 FQGNSA. Here the CDR3 reads CASSPRQGQGEGYTF. CDR3 in DNA: TGTGCCAGCAGCCCAAGGCAGGGACAGGGGGAGGGCTACACCTTC.

The sample holds one count of this clone. V usage is TRBV9 and J usage is TRBJ2-1, with TRBD2 matching over 7 bases. The ends lost 0 bases at V and 8 bases at J; junction bases unmatched: 14. In germline, CDR1 is SGDLS, CDR2 YYNGEE. The CDR3 has 17 amino acids. CDR3: CASSVGLAEYSFYEQFF. The CDR3 nucleotides read TGTGCCAGCAGCGTAGGGCTAGCGGAGTATTCATTCTATGAGCAGTTCTTC.

The V call is TRBV5-1, the J call TRBJ1-2, with D hard to call. V was cut by 7 bases and J by 4 bases, with 23 bases left in between. Germline V gene data show CDR1 as SGHRS and CDR2 as YFSETQ. The CDR3 runs to 16 residues. CDR3 DNA sequence: TGCGCCAGCCGCCCACTTCCTTTCGATTCCCTCTATGGCTACACCTTC. Amino acids: CASRPLPFDSLYGYTF.

This sequence joins TRBV10-2 and TRBJ1-1; 8 bases align to TRBD1. The V gene end was trimmed by 5 bases and the J gene end by 5 bases; junction bases not matched to a gene: 10. CDR3 size: 15 residues. Germline CDR1 is WSHSY and CDR2 is SAAADI. The CDR3 here is CASSYNRGGGTEAFF. Written as DNA, the CDR3 is TGCGCCAGCAGTTACAACAGGGGGGGAGGTACTGAAGCTTTCTTT.

This clone was counted a single time. This chain uses TRBV7-2 with TRBJ1-2, with a weak D call TRBD1 (6 bases). With 1 base removed from V and 5 bases from J, the gap between germline ends came to 17 bases. This CDR3 region has 16 residues. Germline loops: CDR1 SGHTA, CDR2 FQGNSA. The CDR3 loop reads CASSLEGRGGNYGYTF. The CDR3 nucleotides are TGTGCCAGCAGCTTAGAAGGTAGAGGGGGTAATTATGGCTACACCTTC.